A single TCR beta chain is shown here with its context. This CDR3 spans 14 amino acids. CDR1 SGHTA and CDR2 FQGNSA come from the germline V gene. Trimming cost V 3 bases and J 9 bases, with 15 bases left between them. The data stem from a study of blood T cell repertoires in COVID-19. Profiled with immunoSEQ multiplex PCR; TCRdb holds only in-frame clones, not every one. The sample shows 200,000 to 250,000 clones, around 88% of them seen only once. This clonotype originated in an elderly woman with COVID-19, enrolled during active disease. Sequenced input: peripheral blood. The rearrangement uses TRBV7-2 and TRBJ2-1; D perhaps matches TRBD1 (6 bases). This chain's CDR3 is CASSFTYGGVEQFF. In nucleotides, the CDR3 is TGTGCCAGCAGCTTCACGTATGGGGGCGTTGAGCAGTTCTTC.